Below, 5 T cell receptor beta chains from the same sample are listed, as sequenced in a study of cytomegalovirus exposure and HLA in healthy donors. PCR amplification relied on 60 Vbeta primers (plus 13 Jbeta primers). The data were produced by immunoSEQ multiplex PCR, yet TCRdb's version contains in-frame clones alone and is incomplete. The sample includes tens of thousands of clones. Sequenced sample: PBMCs. The receptors were gathered from a man aged 25-40 years in good health and CMV-seropositive.

CDR3 nucleotides: TGTGCCAGCAGTGCCAGACTAGCGGGGGGAAGCTCCTACGAGCAGTACTTC. This encodes CASSARLAGGSSYEQYF. This chain links TRBV25-1 with TRBJ2-7, with 13 bases matching TRBD2. The CDR3 sequence is 17 residues long. The trim removed 4 bases at V and 0 bases at J, leaving 6 bases unmatched. Per germline, CDR1 MGHDK and CDR2 SYGVNS.

J is TRBJ1-5 and V is TRBV9; maybe TRBD1 (5 bases). Trimming took off 1 base at V and 0 bases at J, with 8 bases between the two ends. Germline V gene lookup returns CDR1 SGDLS and CDR2 YYNGEE. The CDR3 runs to 15 residues. CDR3 in amino acids: CASSVSGDSNQPQHF. The CDR3 nucleotides are TGTGCCAGCAGCGTATCGGGGGATAGCAATCAGCCCCAGCATTTT.

This chain connects TRBV4-1 to TRBJ2-7, with 9 bases matching TRBD2. The V gene's germline CDR1 is MGHRA and CDR2 YSYEKL. This CDR3 spans 19 amino acids. V was pared by 0 bases and J by 0 bases, with 12 bases of the junction left unmatched. The CDR3 region has the DNA TGCGCCAGCAGCCAAGATGGGATAGCGGGAGACCCCAGCTCCTACGAGCAGTACTTC. It translates to CASSQDGIAGDPSSYEQYF.

V and J are TRBV7-3 and TRBJ2-5; tentative D call: TRBD2 (5 bases). Trimming pared 2 bases from V and 4 bases from J, leaving 8 bases between. This CDR3 has 13 amino acids. The germline gives CDR1 SGHTA, CDR2 FQGTGA. The CDR3 spells CASSLVRGETQYF. In DNA form, the CDR3 reads TGTGCCAGCAGCTTAGTTCGGGGAGAGACCCAGTACTTC.

As to this clone: Germline and junction disagree at one end, which may indicate a read error. The chain couples TRBV6-6 to TRBJ2-3; a possible D gene is TRBD1 (5 bases). Looked up from germline, CDR1 is MNHNY and CDR2 is SVGAGI (reference sequence). The CDR3 runs 14 residues. CDR3 sequence: CASSYLTATDKQYF. The CDR3 DNA follows: TGTGCCAGCAGTTACCTGACAGCCACAGATAAGCAGTATTTT.